This T cell receptor (beta chain) was retrieved from a study of shared clonotypes between healthy human individuals (dated by TCRdb to about 2020). A note on the overall study: A couple of women and a few men aged 18 to 49 years were included in the cohort. For each donor, CD4 naive and CD4 memory were each run on three plates, CD8 naive on two plates, and CD8 memory on one plate. The study deeply sequenced blood TCR repertoires of about 5 healthy adults to estimate repertoire size and the extent of clonotype sharing between individuals. To increase sequencing depth and limit assay-specific biases, TCR repertoire library preparation and sequencing were carried out by different laboratories using diverse techniques. Each donor's leukapheresis produced roughly between roughly 0.85 and 9.5 billion PBMCs. Results and caveats for the whole study, not just this receptor: Clonotypes shared by all four sorted-subset donors showed higher generation probabilities than non-shared clonotypes. Estimated clonotype richness was generally larger for naive than for memory subsets. Sampling was limited to blood, and TCR repertoires in tissue likely differ from TCR repertoires in blood. Based on pairwise subsampling, the degree of clonotype sharing among donors was expected to be affected by sequencing depth. Even with the large sequencing depth, rarefaction of the sorted-subset datasets indicated that sequencing was incomplete. Across a few donors, about 5% of naive CD4, roughly 3.4% of naive CD8, approximately 2.5% of memory CD4, and under 0.45% of memory CD8 clonotypes were shared. The small number of donors limited the genetic and exposure-history diversity represented.

TCR CDR3 regions were amplified from genomic DNA by multiplex PCR using the deep immunoSEQ assay. Extracted genomic DNA from each cell subset was spread evenly across all wells of several immunoSEQ 96-well plates, with each plate serving as a replicate. For sorted subsets, each replicate PCR was loaded with approximately 200 ng genomic DNA, equivalent to 30,000 or so T cell genomes. Purified libraries were measured with a Qubit 3.0 fluorometer, size-checked on a Bioanalyzer 2100, and measured again with the KAPA Library Quantification kit. Every immunoSEQ 96-well plate was sequenced on a dedicated single-read 150-cycle Illumina NextSeq 550 flow cell. Regarding the original processing steps: Because only junctional sequences without quality scores were contained in the immunoSEQ output, filtering matching that applied to full-length reads could not be performed. Sequences were annotated with PyIR, a Python wrapper for IgBLAST v1.9, using IMGT germline references to assign V/J genes and CDR3. Reads were filtered out if the reads had weak V/J assignments (E-value above 1e-6), no CDR3, stop codons, out-of-frame junctions, or ambiguous translated residues. V3J clonotypes were defined by identical inferred V gene, J gene, and CDR3 amino acid sequence. Percentage overlap between repertoires was computed as shared unique clonotypes divided by the size of the smaller repertoire. RTK rarefaction, the Chao1 estimator, and Recon v2.1 estimates of unobserved clonotypes were used to assess repertoire richness. OLGA was used to compute generation probabilities for all TCRbeta clonotypes that the gDNA method yielded from four donors. TCRdb retrieved this table from immuneACCESS and kept in-frame rearrangements only. Not all clones are present; in checked studies, unresolved V genes account for under half, and no reason is known for the remainder. The V and J calls and clone size were taken over from that table, and D and trimming were inferred from the DNA. Here the sample has over a million clones; approximately 78% occur a single time. Jointly, the top ten make up more than 0.5% of the sample.

The donors were healthy, HIV-negative adults who had no recently reported acute infections or vaccinations. Every donor was a Caucasian adult residing in Nashville, Tennessee, USA. CD4+ T cells were enriched through magnetic negative selection, after which naive cells were positively selected on CD45RA and the remaining negative fraction served as the memory subset. Blood was collected by leukapheresis, and PBMCs were isolated by Ficoll-Histopaque density gradient centrifugation and then cryopreserved in liquid nitrogen vapor phase. Analytical flow cytometry was used to check the purity and quantity of each magnetically sorted T cell population. Genomic DNA was isolated from every sorted fraction and measured by UV absorbance on a Nanodrop 2000c. In the case of this clone: This receptor's antigen is unknown. No qualities accompany the bases; no much larger clone lies one base away. Other DNA sequences in the same sample also yield this CDR3.

Measured from the cysteine to the phenylalanine, the CDR3 is 15 residues long. Only CDR3 DNA remains: 45 bases, in frame from the first base. Looking up the germline V gene yields CDR1 MNHNS and CDR2 SASEGT. Trimming takes 5 bases off V and 2 bases off J; junction bases not matched to a gene: 3. This clonotype was sampled from a man in his late teens or twenties in good health. Some clones in this sample may be carry-over from other donors' samples. The rearranged segments are TRBV6-1 and TRBJ2-2; 9 of the junction bases match TRBD1. Sequencing was done on a sample of memory CD4+ T cells from PBMCs. Interpreted using the paper, the cell subset or site label stands for: CD45RA-negative fraction. The CDR3 protein sequence reads: CASSRGQGNTGELFF. The DNA sequence follows: TGTGCCAGCAGTAGGGGACAGGGAAACACCGGGGAGCTGTTTTTT.